The clone carrying this TCR beta chain was observed a few times. Its antigen is unidentified. The record originates from a study of neurological immune-mediated disorders. The study's findings and limits: None of the CDR3 amino acid sequences found in expanded clones was shared across subjects. This suggests that the TCR-beta repertoires were private in all groups.

The cDNA came from 5'RACE, which used 10-nucleotide random UMIs. TCRdb itself ran the 5' RACE reads through MiXCR, one entry per CDR3 protein. The data hold about 87,000 distinct CDR3 sequences, with around 3.4% observed a single time. Losses at the gene ends were 7 bases for V and 7 bases for J; bases not matched to a gene: 13. The CDR3 sequence is 13 residues long. Germline assignment: CDR1 DFQATT and CDR2 SNEGSKA (reference sequence). This chain uses TRBV20-1 with TRBJ2-7, with 7 positions matching TRBD1. The specimen sequenced was PBMCs. This TCR was sampled from a woman aged 45-60 years with multiple sclerosis. As DNA, the CDR3 is TGCAGTGACCGTCGAAAGGGGGCTAATGAGCAGTACTTC. Residues: CSDRRKGANEQYF.